This T cell receptor (beta chain) was sequenced for a study of beta chain features in type 1 diabetes. The investigators reverse transcribed all of the isolated RNA, so they sequenced expressed TCRB transcripts. Sequencing used immunoSEQ multiplex PCR; TCRdb keeps in-frame clones, though not all of them. The sample includes around 200,000 clones, 10% to 15% of them seen just once. CDR3 length: 15 amino acids. V lost 0 bases, J lost 2 bases, and 8 bases lay in between. Per the germline V gene, CDR1 is WSHSY and CDR2 is SAAADI. The rearrangement joins TRBV10-2 to TRBJ1-5; D is uncertain. This TCR was recovered from a woman aged 18-35 years in good health. Sequencing used central memory CD4+ T cells from blood. The CDR3 spells CASSESDGGNQPQHF. The DNA for the CDR3 is TGCGCCAGCAGTGAGTCCGACGGAGGCAATCAGCCCCAGCATTTT.